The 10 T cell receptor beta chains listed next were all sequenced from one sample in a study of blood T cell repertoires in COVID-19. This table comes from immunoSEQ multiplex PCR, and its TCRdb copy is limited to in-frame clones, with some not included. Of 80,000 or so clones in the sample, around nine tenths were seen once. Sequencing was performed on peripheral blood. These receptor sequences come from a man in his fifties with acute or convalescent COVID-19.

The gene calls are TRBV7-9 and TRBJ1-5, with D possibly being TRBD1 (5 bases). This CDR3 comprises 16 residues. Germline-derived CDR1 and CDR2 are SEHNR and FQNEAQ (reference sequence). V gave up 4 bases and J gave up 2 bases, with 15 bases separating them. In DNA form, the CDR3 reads TGTGCCAGCAGCTCGAGTACCGGGGGGGGCAATCAGCCCCAGCATTTT. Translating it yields CASSSSTGGGNQPQHF.

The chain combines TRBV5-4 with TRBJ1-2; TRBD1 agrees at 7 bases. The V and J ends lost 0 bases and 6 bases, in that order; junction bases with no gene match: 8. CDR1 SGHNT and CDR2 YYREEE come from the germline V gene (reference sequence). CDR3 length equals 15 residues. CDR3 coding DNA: TGTGCCAGCAGCTTGGGGACAGGCCTTGGAGATGGCTACACCTTC. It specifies CASSLGTGLGDGYTF. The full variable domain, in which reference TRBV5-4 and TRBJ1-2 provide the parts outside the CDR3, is ETGVTQSPTHLIKTRGQQVTLRCSSQSGHNTVSWYQQALGQGPQFIFQYYREEENGRGNFPPRFSGLQFPNYSSELNVNALELDDSALYLCASSLGTGLGDGYTFGSGTRLTVV.

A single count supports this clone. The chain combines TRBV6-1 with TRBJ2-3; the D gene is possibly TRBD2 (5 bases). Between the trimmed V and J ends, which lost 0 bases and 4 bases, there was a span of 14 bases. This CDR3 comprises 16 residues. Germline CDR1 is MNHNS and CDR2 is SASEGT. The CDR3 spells CASSEALAPGADTQYF. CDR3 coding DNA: TGTGCCAGCAGTGAAGCGCTGGCACCCGGGGCAGATACGCAGTATTTT.

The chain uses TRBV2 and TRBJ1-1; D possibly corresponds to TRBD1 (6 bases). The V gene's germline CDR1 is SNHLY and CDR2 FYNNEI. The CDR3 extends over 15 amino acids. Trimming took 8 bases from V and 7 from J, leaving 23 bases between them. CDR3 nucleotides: TGTGCCAGCTCAGCCACAGGGAATCCCAATTATGAAGCTTTCTTT. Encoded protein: CASSATGNPNYEAFF.

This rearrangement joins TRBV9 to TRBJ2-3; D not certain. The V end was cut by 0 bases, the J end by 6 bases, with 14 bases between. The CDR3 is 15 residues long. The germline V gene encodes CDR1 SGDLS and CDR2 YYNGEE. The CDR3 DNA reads TGTGCCAGCAGCGTAGGCGGAGCCAACACGGATACGCAGTATTTT. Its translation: CASSVGGANTDTQYF.

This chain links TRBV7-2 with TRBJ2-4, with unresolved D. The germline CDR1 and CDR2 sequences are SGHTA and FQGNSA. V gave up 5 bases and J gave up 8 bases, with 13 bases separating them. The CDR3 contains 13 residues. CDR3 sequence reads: CASSATTPDIQYF. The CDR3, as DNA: TGTGCCAGCAGCGCGACGACACCAGACATTCAGTACTTC.

The CDR3 DNA reads TGCGCCAGCAGCTTGGCCCAGGGGGCGCGGACCGGGGAGCTGTTTTTT. Translation: CASSLAQGARTGELFF. The rearrangement uses TRBV5-1 and TRBJ2-2; 8 nucleotides line up with TRBD1. CDR1 SGHRS and CDR2 YFSETQ come from the germline V gene. The CDR3 sequence is 16 residues long. Trimming took 0 bases from V and 5 from J; bases not matched to a gene: 6.

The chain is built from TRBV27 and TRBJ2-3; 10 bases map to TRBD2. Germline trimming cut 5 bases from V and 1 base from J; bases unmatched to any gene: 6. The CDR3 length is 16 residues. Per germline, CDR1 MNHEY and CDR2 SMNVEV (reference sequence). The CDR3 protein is CASSPLAGVGTDTQYF. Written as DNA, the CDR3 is TGTGCCAGCAGTCCCCTAGCGGGAGTAGGCACAGATACGCAGTATTTT.

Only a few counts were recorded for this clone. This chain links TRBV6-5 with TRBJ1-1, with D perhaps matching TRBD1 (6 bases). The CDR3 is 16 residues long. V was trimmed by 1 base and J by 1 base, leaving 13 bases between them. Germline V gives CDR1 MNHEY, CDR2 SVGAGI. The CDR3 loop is CASSYFGGKENTEAFF. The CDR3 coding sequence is TGTGCCAGCAGTTACTTTGGGGGCAAAGAGAACACTGAAGCTTTCTTT.

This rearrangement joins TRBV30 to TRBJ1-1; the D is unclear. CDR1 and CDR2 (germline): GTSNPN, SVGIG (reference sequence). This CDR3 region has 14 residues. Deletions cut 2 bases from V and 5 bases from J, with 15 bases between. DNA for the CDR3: TGTGCCTGGAGTCGGAGGCGGCTAGGGACTGAAGCTTTCTTT. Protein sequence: CAWSRRRLGTEAFF.